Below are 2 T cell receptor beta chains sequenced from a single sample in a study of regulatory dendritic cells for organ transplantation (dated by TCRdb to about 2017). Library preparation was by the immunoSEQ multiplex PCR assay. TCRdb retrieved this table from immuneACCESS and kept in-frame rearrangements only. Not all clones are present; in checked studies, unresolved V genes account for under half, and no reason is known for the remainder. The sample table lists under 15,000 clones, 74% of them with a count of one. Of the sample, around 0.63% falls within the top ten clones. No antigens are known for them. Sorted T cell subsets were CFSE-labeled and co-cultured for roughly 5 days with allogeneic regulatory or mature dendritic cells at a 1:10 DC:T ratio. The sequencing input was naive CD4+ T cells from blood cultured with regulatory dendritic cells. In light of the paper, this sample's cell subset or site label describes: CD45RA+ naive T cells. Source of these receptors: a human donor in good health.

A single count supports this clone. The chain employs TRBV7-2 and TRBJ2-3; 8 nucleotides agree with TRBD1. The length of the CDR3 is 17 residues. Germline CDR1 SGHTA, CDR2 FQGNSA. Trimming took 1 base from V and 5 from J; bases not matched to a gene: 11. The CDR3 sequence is CASSLVSRGRPQDTQYF. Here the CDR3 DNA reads TGTGCCAGCAGCTTAGTTAGCAGGGGGCGCCCCCAAGATACGCAGTATTTT.

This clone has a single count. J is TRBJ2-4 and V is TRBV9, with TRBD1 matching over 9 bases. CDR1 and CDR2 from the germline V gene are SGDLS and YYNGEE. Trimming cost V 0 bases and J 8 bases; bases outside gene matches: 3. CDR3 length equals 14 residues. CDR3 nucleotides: TGTGCCAGCAGCGTAGCGAGACAGGGGGACATTCAGTACTTC. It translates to CASSVARQGDIQYF.